These 23 T cell receptor beta chains share one sample of origin, sequenced in a study of T cell repertoires in aging, cancer and after chemotherapy. The template was genomic DNA from peripheral blood, not RNA. A mixed TRB-A/B primer pool amplified rearranged TRB by multiplex touch-down PCR. TCRdb reanalysed the multiplex PCR reads using MiXCR and keeps one entry per CDR3 protein. The repertoire has more than 2,000 distinct CDR3 sequences, roughly 21% of them found once; the top ten carry roughly 8%. The sample comprised blood. The receptors come from a human donor with a solid tumor.

This clonotype has only a few counts. The rearrangement joins TRBV28 to TRBJ2-7; 7 bases align to TRBD1. Germline CDR1 is MDHEN and CDR2 is SYDVKM. After removal of 2 bases from V and 6 bases from J, the junction contained 10 bases not matched to a gene. The CDR3 is 15 amino acids. The DNA of the CDR3 is TGTGCCAGCAGTTTAACAGGGGAATGGGCCTCCGAGCAGTACTTC. Encoded protein: CASSLTGEWASEQYF.

This sequence joins TRBV5-4 and TRBJ1-3; TRBD1 matches 8 bases. The CDR3 length is 15 residues. Germline V gives CDR1 SGHNT, CDR2 YYREEE (reference sequence). V shed 1 base and J 4 bases; nucleotides not matched to a gene: 4. The CDR3 DNA sequence: TGTGCCAGCAGCTTGCAGGGGGCGCGAGGAAACACCATATATTTT. It yields the protein CASSLQGARGNTIYF. The variable domain in full, completed from reference TRBV5-4 and TRBJ1-3, reads ETGVTQSPTHLIKTRGQQVTLRCSSQSGHNTVSWYQQALGQGPQFIFQYYREEENGRGNFPPRFSGLQFPNYSSELNVNALELDDSALYLCASSLQGARGNTIYFGEGSWLTVV.

This chain joins TRBV2 and TRBJ2-3; 7 positions agree with TRBD1. Germline V gene data show CDR1 as SNHLY and CDR2 as FYNNEI. Trimming cost V 8 bases and J 4 bases; bases outside gene matches: 12. The CDR3 totals 15 residues. This CDR3 is CASVQGIVFADTQYF. The CDR3 DNA follows: TGTGCCAGCGTACAGGGGATTGTTTTCGCAGATACGCAGTATTTT.

By proportion, this clonotype is medium-sized. The chain's CDR3 is CSASISAFTDTQYF. The CDR3, as DNA: TGCAGTGCTAGTATTAGTGCCTTCACAGATACGCAGTATTTT. The rearrangement joins TRBV20-1 to TRBJ2-3; D gene uncertain. The V gene lost 3 bases and the J gene lost 2 bases, with 12 bases spanning the gap. The CDR3 has 14 amino acids. CDR1 is DFQATT and CDR2 is SNEGSKA in the germline V gene (reference sequence).

Judged by abundance, this clonotype is large (0.1 to 1%). This chain links TRBV12-3 or TRBV12-4 with TRBJ1-2; maybe TRBD1 (6 bases). This CDR3 has 13 amino acids. V was trimmed by 10 bases and J by 6 bases, leaving 18 bases between them. In DNA form, the CDR3 reads TGTGCCAACCGTCCCTCAGGGGCGCATGGCTACACCTTC. Amino acids: CANRPSGAHGYTF.

This clonotype has just a few counts. The J gene is TRBJ2-3, the V gene TRBV7-3, with TRBD1 identical over 7 bases. Germline CDR1 reads SGHTA; CDR2 reads FQGTGA. Trimming removed 2 bases from V and 2 bases from J; junction bases left unmatched: 1. The CDR3 runs 14 residues. The CDR3, as DNA: TGTGCCAGCAGCTTAGAGGGGGCCACAGATACGCAGTATTTT. It specifies CASSLEGATDTQYF.

This clonotype is medium-sized within its sample. The rearrangement links TRBV20-1 to TRBJ2-7; D is perhaps TRBD2 (6 bases). V was cut by 6 bases and J by 3 bases, with 15 bases left in between. Germline CDR1 is DFQATT and CDR2 is SNEGSKA (reference sequence). This CDR3 is 13 amino acids long. The CDR3: CSAGRRGFYEQYV. The CDR3, as DNA: TGCAGTGCGGGGAGGAGGGGATTCTACGAGCAGTACGTC.

This clonotype was seen a handful of times. The junction and the germline gene differ at one end; a read error may be behind it. The V and J genes are TRBV5-6 and TRBJ2-5; 11 positions match TRBD2. This CDR3 is 19 amino acids long. Germline V CDR1 and CDR2: SGHDT, YYEEEE. The CDR3 loop is CASSLPRYKLAGVTETQYF. The CDR3, as DNA: TGCGCCAGCAGCTTGCCCCGATACAAACTAGCGGGAGTGACGGAGACCCAGTACTTC.

This clonotype is medium-sized in the sample. The chain's CDR3 is CASSSTGGADGYTF. CDR3 DNA: TGTGCCAGCAGCTCTACAGGGGGCGCGGATGGCTACACCTTC. J is TRBJ1-2 and V is TRBV5-5; 9 nucleotides match TRBD1. The germline V gene has CDR1 SGHKS and CDR2 YYEKEE (reference sequence). Trimming took 3 bases from V and 6 from J; bases not matched to a gene: 6. The CDR3 covers 14 residues.

The rearrangement joins TRBV12-3 or TRBV12-4 to TRBJ2-3; possibly TRBD1 for D (5 bases). V was trimmed by 6 bases and J by 2 bases, leaving 12 bases between them. The CDR3 spans 14 residues. The CDR3 reads CASSRTGSTDTQYF. The CDR3 DNA reads TGTGCCAGCAGCAGAACAGGTTCCACAGATACGCAGTATTTT.

By sample fraction, this clonotype is medium-sized. The gene calls are TRBV12-3 or TRBV12-4 and TRBJ1-1; 8 bases are shared with TRBD1. Trimming at V came to 5 bases and at J to 1 base, leaving 3 bases not matched to a gene. The CDR3 loop spans 14 amino acids. CDR3 DNA sequence: TGTGCCAGCAGTGTCGACAGGGGGAACACTGAAGCTTTCTTT. Protein product: CASSVDRGNTEAFF.

By share, this clonotype counts as medium-sized. The chain uses TRBV10-3 and TRBJ2-1; 8 bases fit TRBD1. This CDR3 has 15 residues. Trimming cost V 3 bases and J 8 bases; bases outside gene matches: 9. Per the germline V gene, CDR1 is ENHRY and CDR2 is SYGVKD. CDR3 residues: CAISERQGISYEQFF. The CDR3 DNA is TGTGCCATCAGTGAAAGACAGGGGATTTCATATGAGCAGTTCTTC.

J is TRBJ1-5 and V is TRBV7-3; possible D gene TRBD1, 6 bases. Trimming removed 3 bases at V and 5 bases at J, with 8 bases between. Germline loops: CDR1 SGHTA, CDR2 FQGTGA. The CDR3 is 13 amino acids. In DNA form, the CDR3 reads TGTGCCAGCAGCTTGGACAGAGATCAGCCCCAGCATTTT. The encoded protein is CASSLDRDQPQHF.

This clonotype is large. The chain is built from TRBV19 and TRBJ1-5; 7 positions match TRBD1. Germline V gene sequence: CDR1 LNHDA, CDR2 SQIVND (reference sequence). V gave up 6 bases and J gave up 5 bases; unmatched junction bases: 7. The length of the CDR3 is 14 residues. The CDR3 spells CASRERGQDQPQHF. The CDR3 DNA sequence: TGTGCCAGTAGAGAAAGGGGGCAAGATCAGCCCCAGCATTTT.

This clonotype was detected a few times. This sequence joins TRBV4-1 and TRBJ1-2; D not resolved. Germline loops: CDR1 MGHRA, CDR2 YSYEKL. Trimming removed 1 base at V and 4 bases at J, with 10 bases between. The CDR3 contains 14 residues. The CDR3 is CASSQVMSGYGYTF. For the CDR3, the DNA is TGCGCCAGCAGCCAAGTAATGAGTGGCTATGGCTACACCTTC.

This clonotype is classed as medium-sized. The V call is TRBV11-2, the J call TRBJ2-2; TRBD2 matches 8 bases. Germline-derived CDR1 and CDR2 are SGHAT and FQNNGV. The CDR3 is made up of 15 amino acids. The V segment lost 7 bases and the J segment 4 bases; nucleotides outside the gene matches: 8. The DNA for the CDR3 is TGTGCCAGCACCTCCGAGGCGGGGGGCACCGGGGAGCTGTTTTTT. Translated: CASTSEAGGTGELFF.

By share, this clonotype counts as large. The junction departs from germline at one end; a sequencing error may be responsible. V usage is TRBV15 and J usage is TRBJ2-1; TRBD2 aligns across 8 bases. This CDR3 region has 14 residues. CDR1 LNHNV and CDR2 YYDKDF come from the germline V gene (reference sequence). The CDR3 nucleotides are TGTGCCACCAGCGGGGATCGTCTAGCGGGTAGTCCAGTCTTC. Protein sequence: CATSGDRLAGSPVF.

This clonotype is medium-sized (0.01 to 0.1%). V is TRBV6-5 and J is TRBJ1-1; no definite D call. There are 11 residues in the CDR3. Trimming took off 6 bases at V and 5 bases at J, with 7 bases between the two ends. The germline V gene encodes CDR1 MNHEY and CDR2 SVGAGI. CDR3 bases: TGTGCCAGCAGCCGTAAGACTGAAGCTTTCTTT. Amino acid sequence: CASSRKTEAFF.

This clonotype is classed as large (0.1 to 1%). This chain joins TRBV19 and TRBJ1-1; D is unresolved. Trimming shortened V by 6 bases and J by 1 base, and 9 bases separated the two germline ends. This CDR3 has 13 residues. Germline V lookup: CDR1 LNHDA, CDR2 SQIVND (reference sequence). CDR3 nucleotide sequence: TGTGCCAGTAGGGCAACAGCGAACACTGAAGCTTTCTTT. Its protein product is CASRATANTEAFF.

By share, this clonotype ranks as medium-sized. V is TRBV7-2 and J is TRBJ2-5, with 9 bases aligning to TRBD2. The J segment lost 2 bases and the V segment lost 5 bases, leaving 6 bases of the junction unmatched. Germline CDR1 SGHTA, CDR2 FQGNSA. CDR3 length: 15 amino acids. The CDR3 region has the DNA TGTGCCAGCAGCGAGCAGCTAGCGGGGCAAGAGACCCAGTACTTC. Its protein product is CASSEQLAGQETQYF.

This clonotype showed up just once. The genes are TRBV10-3 and TRBJ1-4; 9 bases match TRBD1. CDR3 size: 16 residues. The germline gives CDR1 ENHRY, CDR2 SYGVKD. Trimming at V came to 3 bases and at J to 7 bases, leaving 9 bases not matched to a gene. The DNA for the CDR3 is TGTGCCATCAGTGAAACCGGGACAGGGTCTGGTGAAAAACTGTTTTTT. It is translated as CAISETGTGSGEKLFF.

This chain connects TRBV27 to TRBJ1-2; 8 positions match TRBD1. This CDR3 region has 15 residues. Looked up from germline, CDR1 is MNHEY and CDR2 is SMNVEV (reference sequence). Unmatched junction bases numbered 7, after V lost 6 bases and J lost 1 base. CDR3 region: CASSLGQALNYGYTF. The CDR3 DNA reads as TGTGCCAGCAGCTTGGGACAGGCTCTTAACTATGGCTACACCTTC.

The rearrangement links TRBV2 to TRBJ1-1, with D uncertain. Germline CDR1 reads SNHLY; CDR2 reads FYNNEI. The CDR3 consists of 10 residues. V was trimmed by 0 bases and J by 11 bases, leaving 4 bases between them. The CDR3 loop is CASSEAEAFF. CDR3 DNA: TGTGCCAGCAGTGAAGCGGAGGCTTTCTTT. Looking up the rest from reference TRBV2 and TRBJ1-1 gives the full variable domain: EPEVTQTPSHQVTQMGQEVILRCVPISNHLYFYWYRQILGQKVEFLVSFYNNEISEKSEIFDDQFSVERPDGSNFTLKIRSTKLEDSAMYFCASSEAEAFFGQGTRLTVV.